This TCR beta chain was identified during a study of T cells in Graves' hyperthyroidism and ophthalmopathy. The study left out patients who had uncontrolled infection, other autoimmune disease, pregnancy or lactation. RNA transcripts provided the source from which TCR beta CDR3 regions were amplified. In the first-round RT-PCR of the TCR CDR3, the HTBI primer set was used. One entry per CDR3 protein, called by TCRdb with MiXCR from the multiplex PCR reads. The table has hundreds of thousands of distinct CDR3 sequences, about 45% seen once. This clonotype was picked up many times. The CDR3 extends over 14 amino acids. Germline V CDR1 and CDR2: LNHNV, YYDKDF (reference sequence). V was cut by 0 bases and J by 4 bases, with 6 bases left in between.

Material for sequencing was peripheral blood or thyroid tissue (not recorded which). The origin of this receptor is an adult man with Graves' disease, either hyperthyroidism or ophthalmopathy (not recorded which). The chain has TRBV15 and TRBJ2-2, with D unresolved. This CDR3 is CATSRDRATGELFF. The CDR3 nucleotides read TGTGCCACCAGCAGAGATCGGGCCACCGGGGAGCTGTTTTTT.